Below, 7 T cell receptor beta chains from the same sample are listed, as sequenced in a study of shared clonotypes between healthy human individuals. TCRdb's table, derived via immunoSEQ multiplex PCR, lists solely in-frame clones and lacks some. The table has fewer than 1.4 million clones, about 84% seen once. Material for sequencing was memory CD4+ T cells from PBMCs. The subset: CD45RA-negative fraction. Receptor source: a man aged 18-30 years in good health. Some clones in this sample may be carry-over from other donors' samples.

This clone was observed at least ten times. The chain combines TRBV7-8 with TRBJ2-3; tentatively, D is TRBD2 (5 bases). The germline V and J ends were trimmed by 2 bases and 4 bases, with 10 bases remaining between them. Germline CDR1 and CDR2: SGHVS and FQNEAQ. This CDR3 comprises 14 residues. Here the CDR3 DNA reads TGTGCCAGCAGCTTACGGCGGGCGCCAGATACGCAGTATTTT. Translated: CASSLRRAPDTQYF. Filled out from reference TRBV7-8 and TRBJ2-3, the complete variable domain reads GAGVSQSPRYKVAKRGQDVALRCDPISGHVSLFWYQQALGQGPEFLTYFQNEAQLDKSGLPSDRFFAERPEGSVSTLKIQRTQQEDSAVYLCASSLRRAPDTQYFGPGTRLTVL.

The genes are TRBV5-4 and TRBJ2-7, with D possibly TRBD2 on 6 matching bases. CDR3 length: 13 residues. Between the trimmed V and J ends, which lost 4 bases and 7 bases, there was a span of 15 bases. The germline gives CDR1 SGHNT, CDR2 YYREEE (reference sequence). CDR3 in amino acids: CASSDQGLREQYF. The CDR3 DNA follows: TGTGCCAGCAGCGACCAGGGACTGCGGGAGCAGTACTTC.

The rearrangement links TRBV27 to TRBJ2-7; 8 nucleotides line up with TRBD2. This CDR3 is built from 17 residues. Germline V gene data show CDR1 as MNHEY and CDR2 as SMNVEV (reference sequence). J gave up 2 bases and V 6 bases, and 15 bases lay outside the gene matches. The CDR3 DNA follows: TGTGCCAGCAGCTGGGGGCCTGGGACTAGGAATCCCTACGAGCAGTACTTC. Amino acid sequence: CASSWGPGTRNPYEQYF.

The chain links TRBV7-9 to TRBJ2-4; 7 bases map to TRBD1. CDR1 and CDR2 from the germline V gene are SEHNR and FQNEAQ (reference sequence). Trimming cost V 5 bases and J 8 bases; bases outside gene matches: 9. The CDR3 is 14 residues long. This CDR3 reads CASSIGQDGDIQYF. The CDR3 DNA follows: TGTGCCAGCAGCATCGGACAGGATGGGGACATTCAGTACTTC.

CDR3 sequence (DNA): TGTGCCAGCAGTCGCGCTTACGGGGGAAGGGTAAACATTCAGTACTTC. This encodes CASSRAYGGRVNIQYF. The rearrangement joins TRBV28 to TRBJ2-4, with D possibly matching TRBD2 (6 bases). V dropped 5 bases and J dropped 6 bases, with 20 bases sitting between them. Germline-derived CDR1 and CDR2 are MDHEN and SYDVKM. This CDR3 has 16 residues.

As to this clone: A much more abundant neighbour one base away suggests this may be a read error. The chain has TRBV9 and TRBJ2-5; 10 positions agree with TRBD2. Trimming removed 4 bases from V and 3 bases from J; junction bases left unmatched: 6. The CDR3 length is 15 residues. Germline V lookup: CDR1 SGDLS, CDR2 YYNGEE. This CDR3 is CASSPGGTSEETQYF. CDR3 nucleotides: TGTGCCAGCAGCCCAGGGGGGACTAGCGAAGAGACCCAGTACTTC.

As concerns this clone: The same CDR3 is also encoded by other DNA sequences in this sample. The chain has TRBV7-2 and TRBJ1-1, with D perhaps TRBD1 (5 bases). In germline, CDR1 is SGHTA, CDR2 FQGNSA. The CDR3 runs 14 residues. Trimming removed 1 base from V and 1 base from J, with 7 bases in between. The CDR3 region is CASSLGTGNTEAFF. Here the CDR3 DNA reads TGTGCCAGCAGCTTAGGAACAGGGAACACTGAAGCTTTCTTT. Full variable domain (outside the CDR3, taken from reference TRBV7-2 and TRBJ1-1): GAGVSQSPSNKVTEKGKDVELRCDPISGHTALYWYRQSLGQGLEFLIYFQGNSAPDKSGLPSDRFSAERTGGSVSTLTIQRTQQEDSAVYLCASSLGTGNTEAFFGQGTRLTVV.